This T cell receptor (beta chain) emerged from a study of blood T cells in healthy people across ages. The authors ran a second PCR of roughly 6 to 12 cycles using a sample-barcoded 5' primer and a J-beta primer mix. Each TCR beta cDNA got a 12-nucleotide random molecular identifier. Using its own MiXCR run on the 5' RACE reads, TCRdb lists one record per CDR3 protein. The sample contains 2 million or so distinct CDR3 sequences, 40% to 55% of which appear only once. Each individual donor underwent a draw of roughly 10 milliliters of peripheral blood. CDR3 length: 15 residues. Germline values: CDR1 LGHNA, CDR2 YSLEER. With 4 bases clipped from V and 9 bases from J, the junction kept 9 bases outside the gene matches.

This TCR derives from a woman aged 35 to 49 in good health. The chain joins TRBV4-3 to TRBJ2-1; 10 positions agree with TRBD2. The sequencing input was blood. The chain's CDR3 is CASSRNSGGFLEQFF. The CDR3 DNA is TGCGCCAGCAGCCGGAATAGCGGGGGGTTCCTTGAGCAGTTCTTC.